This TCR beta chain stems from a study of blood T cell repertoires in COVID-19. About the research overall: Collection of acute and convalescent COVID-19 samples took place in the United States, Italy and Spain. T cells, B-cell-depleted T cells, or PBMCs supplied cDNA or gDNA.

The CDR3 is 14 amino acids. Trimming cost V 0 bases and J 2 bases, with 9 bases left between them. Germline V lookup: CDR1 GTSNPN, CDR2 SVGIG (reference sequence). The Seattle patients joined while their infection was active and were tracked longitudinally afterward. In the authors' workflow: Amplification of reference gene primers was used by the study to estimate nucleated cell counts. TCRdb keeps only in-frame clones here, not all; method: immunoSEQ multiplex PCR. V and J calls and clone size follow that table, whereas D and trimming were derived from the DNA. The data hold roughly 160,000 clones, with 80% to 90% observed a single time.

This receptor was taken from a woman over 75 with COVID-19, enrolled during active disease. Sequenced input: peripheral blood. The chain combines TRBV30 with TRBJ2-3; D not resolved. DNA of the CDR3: TGTGCCTGGAGTGTACTGGCGGTCACAGATACGCAGTATTTT. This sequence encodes CAWSVLAVTDTQYF.